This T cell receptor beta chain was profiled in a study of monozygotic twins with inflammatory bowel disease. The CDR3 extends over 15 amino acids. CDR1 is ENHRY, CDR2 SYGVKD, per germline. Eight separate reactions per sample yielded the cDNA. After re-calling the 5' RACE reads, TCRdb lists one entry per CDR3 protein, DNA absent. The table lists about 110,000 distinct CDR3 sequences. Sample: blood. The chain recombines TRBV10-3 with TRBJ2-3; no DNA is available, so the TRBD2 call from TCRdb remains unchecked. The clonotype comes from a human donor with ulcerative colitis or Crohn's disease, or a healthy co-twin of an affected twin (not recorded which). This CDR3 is CATTPLADSPDTQYF.